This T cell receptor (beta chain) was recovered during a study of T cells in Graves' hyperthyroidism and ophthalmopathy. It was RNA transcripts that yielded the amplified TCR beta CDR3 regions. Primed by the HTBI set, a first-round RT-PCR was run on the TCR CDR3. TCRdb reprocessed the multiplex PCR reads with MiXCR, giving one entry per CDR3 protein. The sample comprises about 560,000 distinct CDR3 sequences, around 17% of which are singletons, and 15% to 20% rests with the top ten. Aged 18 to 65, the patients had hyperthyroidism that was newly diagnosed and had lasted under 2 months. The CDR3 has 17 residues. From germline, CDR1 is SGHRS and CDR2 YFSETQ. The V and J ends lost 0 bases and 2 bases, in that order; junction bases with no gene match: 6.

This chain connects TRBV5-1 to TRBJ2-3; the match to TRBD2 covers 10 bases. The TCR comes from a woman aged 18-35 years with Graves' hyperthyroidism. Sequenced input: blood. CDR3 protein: CASSLASGRASTDTQYF. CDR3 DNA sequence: TGCGCCAGCAGCTTGGCAAGCGGGAGGGCCTCCACAGATACGCAGTATTTT. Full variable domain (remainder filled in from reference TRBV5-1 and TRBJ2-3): KAGVTQTPRYLIKTRGQQVTLSCSPISGHRSVSWYQQTPGQGLQFLFEYFSETQRNKGNFPGRFSGRQFSNSRSEMNVSTLELGDSALYLCASSLASGRASTDTQYFGPGTRLTVL.